This TCR beta chain appears in the sequencing data of a study of beta chain features in type 1 diabetes. Reverse transcription of all isolated RNA meant that expressed TCRB transcripts were sequenced. Data came from immunoSEQ multiplex PCR; TCRdb stores just in-frame clones and leaves some out. The sample shows about 44,000 clones, 51% of them seen only once. The TCR comes from a woman aged 18-29 years in good health. The sequenced sample consisted of Tregs from blood.

The CDR3 bases are TGTGCCAGCAGCTTAAGGCAGGGGGCCAATGAGCAGTTCTTC. Translated: CASSLRQGANEQFF. The chain uses TRBV7-8 and TRBJ2-1; 8 bases map to TRBD1. Germline CDR1 reads SGHVS; CDR2 reads FQNEAQ. The length of the CDR3 is 14 residues. V lost 2 bases to trimming and J lost 6 bases; unmatched junction nucleotides: 3.